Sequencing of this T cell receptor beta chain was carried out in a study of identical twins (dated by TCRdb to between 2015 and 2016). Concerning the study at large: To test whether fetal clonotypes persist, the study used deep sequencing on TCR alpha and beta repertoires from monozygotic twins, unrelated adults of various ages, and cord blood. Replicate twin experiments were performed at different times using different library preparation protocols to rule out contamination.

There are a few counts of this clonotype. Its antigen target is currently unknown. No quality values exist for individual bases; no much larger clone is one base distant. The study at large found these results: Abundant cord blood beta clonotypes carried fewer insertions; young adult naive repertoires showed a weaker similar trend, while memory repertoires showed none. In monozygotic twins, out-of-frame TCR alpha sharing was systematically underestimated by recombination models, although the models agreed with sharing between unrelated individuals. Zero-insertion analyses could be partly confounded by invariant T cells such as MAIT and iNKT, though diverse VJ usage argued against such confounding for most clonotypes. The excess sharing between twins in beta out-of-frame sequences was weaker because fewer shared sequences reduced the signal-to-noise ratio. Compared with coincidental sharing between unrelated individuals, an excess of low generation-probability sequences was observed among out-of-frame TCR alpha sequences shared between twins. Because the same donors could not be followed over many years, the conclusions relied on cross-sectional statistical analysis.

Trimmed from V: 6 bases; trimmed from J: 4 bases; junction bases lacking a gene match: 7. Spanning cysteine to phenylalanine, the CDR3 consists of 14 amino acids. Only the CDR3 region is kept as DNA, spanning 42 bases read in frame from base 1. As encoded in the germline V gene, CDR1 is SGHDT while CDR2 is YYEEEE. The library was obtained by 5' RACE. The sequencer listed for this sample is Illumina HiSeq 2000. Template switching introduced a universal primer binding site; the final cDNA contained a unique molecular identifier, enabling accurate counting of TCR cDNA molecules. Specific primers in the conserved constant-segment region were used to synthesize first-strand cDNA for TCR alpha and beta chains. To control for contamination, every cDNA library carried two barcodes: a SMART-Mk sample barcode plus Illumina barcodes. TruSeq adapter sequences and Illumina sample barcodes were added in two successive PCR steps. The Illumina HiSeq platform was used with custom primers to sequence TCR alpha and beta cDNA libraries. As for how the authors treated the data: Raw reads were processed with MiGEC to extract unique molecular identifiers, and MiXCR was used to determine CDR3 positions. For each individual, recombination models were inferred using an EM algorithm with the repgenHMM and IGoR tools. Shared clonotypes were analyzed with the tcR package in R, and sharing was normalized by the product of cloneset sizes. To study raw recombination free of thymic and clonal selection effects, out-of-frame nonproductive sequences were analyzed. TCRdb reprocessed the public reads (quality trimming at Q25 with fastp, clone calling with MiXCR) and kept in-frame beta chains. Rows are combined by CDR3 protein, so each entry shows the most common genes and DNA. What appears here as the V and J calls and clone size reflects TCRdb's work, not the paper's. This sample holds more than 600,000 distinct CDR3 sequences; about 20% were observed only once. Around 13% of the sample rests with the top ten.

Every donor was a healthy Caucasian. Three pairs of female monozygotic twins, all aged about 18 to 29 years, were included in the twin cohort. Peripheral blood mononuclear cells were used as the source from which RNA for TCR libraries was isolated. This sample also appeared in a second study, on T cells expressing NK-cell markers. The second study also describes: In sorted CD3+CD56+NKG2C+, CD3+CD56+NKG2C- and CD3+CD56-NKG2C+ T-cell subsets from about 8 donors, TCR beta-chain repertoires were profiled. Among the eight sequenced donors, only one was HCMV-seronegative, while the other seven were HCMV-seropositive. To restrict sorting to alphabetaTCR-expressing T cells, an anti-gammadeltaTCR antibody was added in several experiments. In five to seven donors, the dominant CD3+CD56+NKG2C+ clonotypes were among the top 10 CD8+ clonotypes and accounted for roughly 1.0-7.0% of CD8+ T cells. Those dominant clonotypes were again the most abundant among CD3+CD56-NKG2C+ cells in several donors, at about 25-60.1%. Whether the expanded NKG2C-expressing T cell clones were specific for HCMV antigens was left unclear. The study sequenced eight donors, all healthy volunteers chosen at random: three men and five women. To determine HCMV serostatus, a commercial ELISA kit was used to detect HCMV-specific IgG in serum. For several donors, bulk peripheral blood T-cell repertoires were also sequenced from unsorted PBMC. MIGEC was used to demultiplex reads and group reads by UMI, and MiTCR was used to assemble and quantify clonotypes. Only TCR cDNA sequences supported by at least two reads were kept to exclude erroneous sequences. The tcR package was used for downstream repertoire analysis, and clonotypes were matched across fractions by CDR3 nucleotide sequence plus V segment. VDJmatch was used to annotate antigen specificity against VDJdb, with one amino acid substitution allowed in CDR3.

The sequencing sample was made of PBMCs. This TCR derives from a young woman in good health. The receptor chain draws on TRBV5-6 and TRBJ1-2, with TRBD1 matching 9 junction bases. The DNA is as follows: TGTGCCAGCACCTCGGGACAGGGTTTCTATGGCTACACCTTC. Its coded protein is CASTSGQGFYGYTF. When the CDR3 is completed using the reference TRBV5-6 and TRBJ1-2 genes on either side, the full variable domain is DAGVTQSPTHLIKTRGQQVTLRCSPKSGHDTVSWYQQALGQGPQFIFQYYEEEERQRGNFPDRFSGHQFPNYSSELNVNALLLGDSALYLCASTSGQGFYGYTFGSGTRLTVV.